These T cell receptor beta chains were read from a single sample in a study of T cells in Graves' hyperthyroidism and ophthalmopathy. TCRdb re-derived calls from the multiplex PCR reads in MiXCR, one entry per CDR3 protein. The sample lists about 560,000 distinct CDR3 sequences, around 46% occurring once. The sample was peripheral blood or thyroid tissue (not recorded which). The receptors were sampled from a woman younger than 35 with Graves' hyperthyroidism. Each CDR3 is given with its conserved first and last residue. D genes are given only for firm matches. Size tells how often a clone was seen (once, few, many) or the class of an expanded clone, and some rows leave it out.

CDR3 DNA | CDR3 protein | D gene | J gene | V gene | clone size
TGTGCAGACAGGGCGCCGGGGCAAGGCTACACCTTC | CADRAPGQGYTF | TRBD1 | TRBJ1-2 | TRBV6-6 | NA
TGTGCCAGCAGTGCGAGACTAGCGAACACCGGGGAGCTGTTTTTT | CASSARLANTGELFF | NA | TRBJ2-2 | TRBV2 | many
TGCGCCAGCAGTGAGTCGCCGGGACAGGGCTACGAGCAGTACTTC | CASSESPGQGYEQYF | TRBD1 | TRBJ2-7 | TRBV10-2 | NA
TGTGCCAGCACCGACTCACTGAGCAATCAGCCCCAGCATTTT | CASTDSLSNQPQHF | NA | TRBJ1-5 | TRBV7-1 | NA
TGTGCCAGCAGTGAGGGGGAAAGCTACACCTTC | CASSEGESYTF | NA | TRBJ1-2 | TRBV25-1 | many
TGTGCCAGCAGCTTGGGGGGCTGGGGGGAGCTGTTTTTT | CASSLGGWGELFF | NA | TRBJ2-2 | TRBV7-8 | NA
TGTGCCAGCAGCCTCGGACTAGCGGAGGACTACTACGAGCAGTACTTC | CASSLGLAEDYYEQYF | TRBD2 | TRBJ2-7 | TRBV7-2 | NA
TGTGCCAGCAGTCAGGAGGGTACAGGACGCGTGGAGACCCAGTACTTC | CASSQEGTGRVETQYF | NA | TRBJ2-5 | TRBV7-9 | NA
TGTGCCAGTTCCACCCGGGACAGGGGCGGAGAAAAACTGTTTTTT | CASSTRDRGGEKLFF | TRBD1 | TRBJ1-4 | TRBV2 | NA
TGTGCCAGCAGATCCGGTGGGGAGGGCAATCAGCCCCAGCATTTT | CASRSGGEGNQPQHF | NA | TRBJ1-5 | TRBV10-3 | NA
TGCGCCAGCAGTGTACAGGCGTGGGAGGGGGCCGGGGAGCTGTTTTTT | CASSVQAWEGAGELFF | NA | TRBJ2-2 | TRBV10-2 | NA
TGCGCCAGCAGCTTGGAGGGACGGAACACCATATATTTT | CASSLEGRNTIYF | NA | TRBJ1-3 | TRBV5-1 | once
TGTGCCAGCAGTGAGCCGGGGGTTCGGGAGACCCAGTACTTC | CASSEPGVRETQYF | NA | TRBJ2-5 | TRBV6-5 | NA
TGTGCCAGCAGGGAGGGACAGATGGACACTGAAGCTTTCTTT | CASREGQMDTEAFF | TRBD1 | TRBJ1-1 | TRBV2 | NA
TGCGCCAGCAGGGACAGGGCGGGTGAAGCTTTCTTT | CASRDRAGEAFF | TRBD1 | TRBJ1-1 | TRBV10-2 | NA
TGCGCCAGCAGCTTGAACAGGGGCCCAGCTAACTATGGCTACACCTTC | CASSLNRGPANYGYTF | TRBD1 | TRBJ1-2 | TRBV5-1 | NA
TGTGCCATCAGCCAAGGGGATCTCAAGAACACCATATATTTT | CAISQGDLKNTIYF | NA | TRBJ1-3 | TRBV10-3 | NA
TGTGCCACGACGGACAAAGCCTACGAGCAGTACTTC | CATTDKAYEQYF | NA | TRBJ2-7 | TRBV10-3 | NA
TGCAGTGCTAGAGGGTCAGGGGGGTTTACTGAAGCTTTCTTT | CSARGSGGFTEAFF | TRBD1 | TRBJ1-1 | TRBV20-1 | few
TGCGCCAGCAGGTCGGGACTAGCAGGTGATACGCAGTATTTT | CASRSGLAGDTQYF | TRBD2 | TRBJ2-3 | TRBV10-2 | NA